Included here is one T cell receptor beta chain sequence, with context. Its antigen is undetermined. Method: immunoSEQ multiplex PCR; TCRdb's copy keeps in-frame clones and lacks some. Of 140,000 to 150,000 clones listed, 90% to 95% were seen once; the top ten hold about 1.9%. The germline V gene encodes CDR1 SGHRS and CDR2 YFSETQ. The ends lost 1 base at V and 0 bases at J; junction bases unmatched: 9. This CDR3 comprises 19 residues. The source of the sample is a study of T cell responses to AZD1222 COVID-19 vaccine. General study points: Baseline seropositivity occurred in only six or seven AZD1222 recipients.

The chain uses TRBV5-1 and TRBJ2-1; 11 bases map to TRBD2. Specimen: peripheral blood, collected on day 0 of AZD1222 vaccination. This receptor was obtained from an adult in good health. CDR3 protein: CASSLTSGGTRLSYNEQFF. The CDR3 DNA reads as TGCGCCAGCAGCTTGACTAGCGGGGGAACTCGACTCTCCTACAATGAGCAGTTCTTC.